This T cell receptor beta chain was sequenced for a study of control samples from healthy donors and cancer patients (dated by TCRdb to 2018 to 2021). The CDR3, cysteine through phenylalanine, is 17 amino acids long. Left in the record is the CDR3 DNA by itself, 51 bases read in frame from the first base. Trimming removed 1 base from V and 4 bases from J, leaving 16 bases between the germline ends. Via the germline V gene, CDR1 is LGHNA and CDR2 YSLEER. Library preparation employed the immunoSEQ multiplex PCR assay. The source is immuneACCESS, and TCRdb retained only in-frame sequences with V and J called. Part of the clones is not carried over; for the studies checked, unresolved V genes explain less than half of this, and the remainder is unexplained. Present in this sample are around 150,000 clones, approximately 94% of which were seen just once. Approximately 8% of the sample comes from the top ten.

Concerning this clone itself: The specificity of this receptor is unknown. No much larger clone exists at a distance of one base, and base qualities are not known.

Sequencing used blood. The receptor was isolated from a middle-aged woman in good health. The V gene is TRBV4-3 and the J gene is TRBJ1-4, with the D gene too uncertain to name. The CDR3 corresponds to CASSQAANGRFNEKLFF. The DNA is TGCGCCAGCAGCCAAGCAGCAAACGGGAGATTTAATGAAAAACTGTTTTTT.